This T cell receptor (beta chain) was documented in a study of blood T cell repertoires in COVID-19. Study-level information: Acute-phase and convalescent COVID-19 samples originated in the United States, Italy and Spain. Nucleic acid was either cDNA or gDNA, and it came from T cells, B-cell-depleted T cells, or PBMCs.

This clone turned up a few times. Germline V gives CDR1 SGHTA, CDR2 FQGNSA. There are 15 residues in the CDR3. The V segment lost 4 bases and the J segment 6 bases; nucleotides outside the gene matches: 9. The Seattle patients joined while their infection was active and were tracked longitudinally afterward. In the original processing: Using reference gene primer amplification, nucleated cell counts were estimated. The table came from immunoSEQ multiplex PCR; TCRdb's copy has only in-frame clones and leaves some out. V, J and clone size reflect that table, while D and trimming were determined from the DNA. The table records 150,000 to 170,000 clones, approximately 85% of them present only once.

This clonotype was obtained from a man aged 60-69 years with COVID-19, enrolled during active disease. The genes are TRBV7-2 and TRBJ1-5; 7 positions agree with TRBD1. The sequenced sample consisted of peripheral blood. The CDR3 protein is CASSSKGQRSQPQHF. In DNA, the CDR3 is TGTGCCAGCAGCTCGAAGGGACAGCGCAGTCAGCCCCAGCATTTT.